This TCR beta chain was found in a study of blood T cells in healthy people across ages. Combining a sample-barcoded 5' primer with a J-beta primer mix, a second PCR ran for 7 to 11 cycles. From the 5' RACE reads, TCRdb called clonotypes with MiXCR, one entry per CDR3 protein. Of approximately 730,000 distinct CDR3 sequences in the sample, less than 70% are singletons; the top ten hold approximately 40%. Germline V gene lookup returns CDR1 DFQATT and CDR2 SNEGSKA (reference sequence). This CDR3 spans 13 amino acids. Trimming cost V 5 bases and J 4 bases; bases outside gene matches: 5. Sequencing was carried out using blood. This clonotype originated in an elderly man in good health. The genes are TRBV20-1 and TRBJ2-5; 9 positions agree with TRBD2. The CDR3 spells CSAWTLAGETQYF. CDR3 sequence (DNA): TGCAGTGCTTGGACACTAGCGGGAGAGACCCAGTACTTC.